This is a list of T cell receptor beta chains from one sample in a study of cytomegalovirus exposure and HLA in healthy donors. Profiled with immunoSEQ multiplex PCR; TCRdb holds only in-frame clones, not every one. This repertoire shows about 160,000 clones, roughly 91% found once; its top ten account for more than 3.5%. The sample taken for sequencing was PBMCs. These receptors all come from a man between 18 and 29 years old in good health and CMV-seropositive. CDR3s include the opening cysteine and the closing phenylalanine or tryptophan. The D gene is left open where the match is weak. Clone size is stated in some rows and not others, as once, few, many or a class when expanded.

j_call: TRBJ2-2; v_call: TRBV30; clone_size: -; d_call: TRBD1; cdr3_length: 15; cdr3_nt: TGTGCCTGGAATAGGGACAGGGCGAACACCGGGGAGCTGTTTTTT; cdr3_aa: CAWNRDRANTGELFF
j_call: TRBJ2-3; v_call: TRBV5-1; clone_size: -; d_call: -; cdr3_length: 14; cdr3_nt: TGCGCCAGCAGCTTGGGCGGTAGCACAGATACGCAGTATTTT; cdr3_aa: CASSLGGSTDTQYF
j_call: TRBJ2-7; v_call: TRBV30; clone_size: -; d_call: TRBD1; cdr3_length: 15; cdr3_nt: TGTGCCTGGAGCGTTACCGGGACAGGGCCCTACGAGCAGTACTTC; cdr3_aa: CAWSVTGTGPYEQYF
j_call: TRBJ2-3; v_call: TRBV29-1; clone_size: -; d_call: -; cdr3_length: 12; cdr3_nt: TGCAGCGTTGTTGGCAACACAGATACGCAGTATTTT; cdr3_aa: CSVVGNTDTQYF
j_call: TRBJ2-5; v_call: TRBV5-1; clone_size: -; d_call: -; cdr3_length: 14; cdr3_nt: TGCGCCAGCAGCTTGCTTCCCAGCGAGGAGACCCAGTACTTC; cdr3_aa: CASSLLPSEETQYF
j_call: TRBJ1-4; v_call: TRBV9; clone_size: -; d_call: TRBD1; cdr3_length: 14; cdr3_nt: TGTGCCAGCAGCGTAGCAGGGGGCGATGAAAAACTGTTTTTT; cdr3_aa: CASSVAGGDEKLFF
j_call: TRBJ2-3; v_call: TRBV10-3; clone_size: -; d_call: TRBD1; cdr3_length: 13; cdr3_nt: TGTGCCACCTCGGGACAGCGCACAGATACGCAGTATTTT; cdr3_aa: CATSGQRTDTQYF
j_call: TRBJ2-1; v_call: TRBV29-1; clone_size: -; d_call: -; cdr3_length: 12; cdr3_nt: TGCAGCGTTGACGGGAACTACAATGAGCAGTTCTTC; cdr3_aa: CSVDGNYNEQFF
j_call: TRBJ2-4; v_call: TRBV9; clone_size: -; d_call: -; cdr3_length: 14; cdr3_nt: TGTGCCAGCAGCGTTGGAGTAGCCAAAAACATTCAGTACTTC; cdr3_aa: CASSVGVAKNIQYF
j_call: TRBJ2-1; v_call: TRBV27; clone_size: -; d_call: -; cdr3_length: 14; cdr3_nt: TGTGCCAGCAGTTTTGTCTCCTCCTACAATGAGCAGTTCTTC; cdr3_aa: CASSFVSSYNEQFF
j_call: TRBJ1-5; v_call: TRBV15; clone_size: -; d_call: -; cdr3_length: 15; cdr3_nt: TGTGCCACCAGCGGTCGCAGTGCCTTTGGTCAGCCCCAGCATTTT; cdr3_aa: CATSGRSAFGQPQHF
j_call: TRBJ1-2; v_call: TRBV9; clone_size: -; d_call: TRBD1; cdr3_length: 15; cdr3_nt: TGTGCCAGCAGCGTAGGCGTAGGGGGCGTCTATGGCTACACCTTC; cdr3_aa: CASSVGVGGVYGYTF
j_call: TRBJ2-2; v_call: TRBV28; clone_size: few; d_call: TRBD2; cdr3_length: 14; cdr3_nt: TGTGCCAGCAGAGCGGGAGGGAGTCCCGGGGAGCTGTTTTTT; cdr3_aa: CASRAGGSPGELFF
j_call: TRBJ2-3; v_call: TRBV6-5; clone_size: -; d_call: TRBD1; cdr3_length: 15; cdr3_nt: TGTGCCAGCAGAGGACAGGGGGGACCCACAGATACGCAGTATTTT; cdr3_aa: CASRGQGGPTDTQYF
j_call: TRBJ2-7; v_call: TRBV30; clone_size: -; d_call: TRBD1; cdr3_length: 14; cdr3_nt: TGTGCCTGGAGTTCCGGGACAGGAAGCTACGAGCAGTACTTC; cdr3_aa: CAWSSGTGSYEQYF
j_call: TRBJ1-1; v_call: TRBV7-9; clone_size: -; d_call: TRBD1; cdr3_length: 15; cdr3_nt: TGTGCCAGCAGCTTAGGAGGGACAGCGAACACTGAAGCTTTCTTT; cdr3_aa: CASSLGGTANTEAFF
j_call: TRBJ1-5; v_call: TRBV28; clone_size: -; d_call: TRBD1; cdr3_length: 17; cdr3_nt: TGTGCCAGCTACAGACAGGGGTGGGATATGAGCAATCAGCCCCAGCATTTT; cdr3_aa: CASYRQGWDMSNQPQHF
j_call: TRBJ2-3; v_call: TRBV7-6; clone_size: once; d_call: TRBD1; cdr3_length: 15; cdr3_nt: TGTGCCAGCAGCTCGGCTAGGACAGGGACAGATACGCAGTATTTT; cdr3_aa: CASSSARTGTDTQYF
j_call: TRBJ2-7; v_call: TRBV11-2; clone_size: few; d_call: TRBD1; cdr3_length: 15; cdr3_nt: TGTGCCAGCAGCGAGGACAGGGGGTTTATCTACGAGCAGTACTTC; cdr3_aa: CASSEDRGFIYEQYF
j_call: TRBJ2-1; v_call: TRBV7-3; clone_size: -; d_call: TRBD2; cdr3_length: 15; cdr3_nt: TGTGCCAGCAGCCCGACTAGCGGTACCTACAATGAGCAGTTCTTC; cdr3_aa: CASSPTSGTYNEQFF
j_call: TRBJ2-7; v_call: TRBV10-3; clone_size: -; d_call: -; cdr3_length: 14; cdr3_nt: TGTGCCATCAGGTCAGGTTTCAGCTCCTACGAGCAGTACTTC; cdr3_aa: CAIRSGFSSYEQYF
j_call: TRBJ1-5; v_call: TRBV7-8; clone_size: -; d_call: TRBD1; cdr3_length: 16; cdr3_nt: TGTGCCAGCAGCTTATTGTCCGGGACAGATAATCAGCCCCAGCATTTT; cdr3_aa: CASSLLSGTDNQPQHF
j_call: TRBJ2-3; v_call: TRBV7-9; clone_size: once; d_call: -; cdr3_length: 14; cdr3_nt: TGTGCCAGCAGCTCTAGCGTTAGCACAGATACGCAGTATTTT; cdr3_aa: CASSSSVSTDTQYF
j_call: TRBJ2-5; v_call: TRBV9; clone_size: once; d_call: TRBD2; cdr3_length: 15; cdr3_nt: TGTGCCAGCAGCGTAGATCGGGCGGGGGGAGAGACCCAGTACTTC; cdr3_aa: CASSVDRAGGETQYF
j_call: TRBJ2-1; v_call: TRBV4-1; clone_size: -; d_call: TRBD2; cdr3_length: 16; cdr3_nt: TGCGCCAGCAGCCAAGAAGGCGGGAGATTATACAATGAGCAGTTCTTC; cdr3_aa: CASSQEGGRLYNEQFF
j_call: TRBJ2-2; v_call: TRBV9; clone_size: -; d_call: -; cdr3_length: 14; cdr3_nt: TGTGCCAGCAGCGTAGCGGGAGACACCGGGGAGCTGTTTTTT; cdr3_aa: CASSVAGDTGELFF
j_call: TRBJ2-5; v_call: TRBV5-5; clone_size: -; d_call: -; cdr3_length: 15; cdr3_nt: TGTGCCAGCAGCTTGGAAGGCAGGTCTTCGGAGACCCAGTACTTC; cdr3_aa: CASSLEGRSSETQYF
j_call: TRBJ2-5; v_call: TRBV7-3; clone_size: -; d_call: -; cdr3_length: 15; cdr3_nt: TGTGCCAGCAGTCCCCATGGAGGGAGCCAAGAGACCCAGTACTTC; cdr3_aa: CASSPHGGSQETQYF
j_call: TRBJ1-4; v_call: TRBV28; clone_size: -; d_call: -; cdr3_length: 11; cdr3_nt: TGTGCCAGCAGTGCGTATGAAAAACTGTTTTTT; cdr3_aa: CASSAYEKLFF
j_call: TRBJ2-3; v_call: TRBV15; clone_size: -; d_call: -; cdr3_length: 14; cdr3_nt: TGTGCCACCAGCGATAGGGGGGGGTCGGATACGCAGTATTTT; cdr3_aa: CATSDRGGSDTQYF
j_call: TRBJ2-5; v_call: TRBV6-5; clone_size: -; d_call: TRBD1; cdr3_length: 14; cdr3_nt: TGTGCCAGCAGTCGAGCAGGGGGCAGAGAGACCCAGTACTTC; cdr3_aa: CASSRAGGRETQYF
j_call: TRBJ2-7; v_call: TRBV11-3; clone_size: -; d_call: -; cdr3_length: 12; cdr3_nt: TGTGCCAGCAGCCGACAGCCCTACGAGCAGTACTTC; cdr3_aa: CASSRQPYEQYF
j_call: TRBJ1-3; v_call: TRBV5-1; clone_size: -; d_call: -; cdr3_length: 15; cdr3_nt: TGCGCCAGCAGCCCAATCGGTGATCGAGAAAACACCATATATTTT; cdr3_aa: CASSPIGDRENTIYF
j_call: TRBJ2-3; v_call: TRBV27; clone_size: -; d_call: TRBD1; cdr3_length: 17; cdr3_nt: TGTGCCAGCAGTTTATTGGGACAGGGGGGAAGAACAGATACGCAGTATTTT; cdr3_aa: CASSLLGQGGRTDTQYF
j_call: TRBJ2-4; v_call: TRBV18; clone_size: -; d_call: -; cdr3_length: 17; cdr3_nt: TGTGCCAGCTCACCTGGGGCCCCGCGCCTCGCCAAAAACATTCAGTACTTC; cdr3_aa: CASSPGAPRLAKNIQYF
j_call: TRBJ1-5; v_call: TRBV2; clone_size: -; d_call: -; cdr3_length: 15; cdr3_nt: TGTGCCAGCAAGGAGGCAGTAACTAACCTTCAGCCCCAGCATTTT; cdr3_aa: CASKEAVTNLQPQHF
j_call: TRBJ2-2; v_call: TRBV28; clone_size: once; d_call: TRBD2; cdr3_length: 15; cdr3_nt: TGTGCCAGCAGGTCAAGCGGGAGGGCGACCGGGGAGCTGTTTTTT; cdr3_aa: CASRSSGRATGELFF